The rows below give T cell receptor beta chains drawn from one sample of a study of vaccination effects on CD4 cells after COVID-19. The protocol was immunoSEQ multiplex PCR, while the TCRdb copy is restricted to in-frame clones and leaves out a portion. The repertoire holds approximately 54,000 clones, 80% seen once, with about 2.6% in the top ten. Their antigen targets remain unknown. Sequenced here: CD4+ T cells from PBMCs cultured with HCoV-229E spike peptides, sampled before COVID-19 vaccination. The receptors were gathered from a human donor who received a COVID-19 vaccine. Both conserved end residues are part of each CDR3. A D gene is named only where the DNA matches it firmly. Clone size is stated in some rows and not others, as once, few, many or a class when expanded.

V gene	D gene	clone size	J gene	CDR3 length	CDR3 DNA	CDR3 protein
TRBV7-2	-	-	TRBJ1-2	14	TGTGCCAGCAGCTTAGAAGCGGGGATGGGTGGCTACACCTTC	CASSLEAGMGGYTF
TRBV3-1/TRBV3-2	-	-	TRBJ1-6	17	TGTGCCAGCAGCCAAGATCGTAGAAAAATCTATAATTCACCCCTCCACTTT	CASSQDRRKIYNSPLHF
TRBV5-1	-	-	TRBJ2-3	14	TGCGCCAGCAGCTTTGACGGGGCGGTAGATACGCAGTATTTT	CASSFDGAVDTQYF
TRBV5-1	-	-	TRBJ1-4	14	TGCGCCAGCAGCTTGCTTGCAACTAATGAAAAACTGTTTTTT	CASSLLATNEKLFF
TRBV10-2	TRBD2	-	TRBJ2-3	16	TGCGCCAGCAGCCTACTAGCGGGGGCCACATACCATACGCAGTATTTT	CASSLLAGATYHTQYF
TRBV4-1	-	-	TRBJ2-3	14	TGCGCCAGCCACCCCGCAGGGCGGACAGATACGCAGTATTTT	CASHPAGRTDTQYF
TRBV2	-	once	TRBJ1-6	17	TGTGCCAGCAGTGAAACGCTGGGGAGTCCCAATAATTCACCCCTCCACTTT	CASSETLGSPNNSPLHF
TRBV12-3/TRBV12-4	-	-	TRBJ1-1	13	TGTGCCAGCAGTTCATTCCGGGACACTGAAGCTTTCTTT	CASSSFRDTEAFF
TRBV19	-	-	TRBJ1-5	14	TGTGCCACCAGGTGGGCCGGTAGCAATCAGCCCCAGCATTTT	CATRWAGSNQPQHF
TRBV10-3	TRBD1	-	TRBJ1-5	14	TGTGCCATCAGTCCTGACAGGGATGGTCAGCCCCAGCATTTT	CAISPDRDGQPQHF
TRBV5-8	-	-	TRBJ1-1	15	TGTGCCAGCCCGGGAGAAGAGGGGGGGAACACTGAAGCTTTCTTT	CASPGEEGGNTEAFF